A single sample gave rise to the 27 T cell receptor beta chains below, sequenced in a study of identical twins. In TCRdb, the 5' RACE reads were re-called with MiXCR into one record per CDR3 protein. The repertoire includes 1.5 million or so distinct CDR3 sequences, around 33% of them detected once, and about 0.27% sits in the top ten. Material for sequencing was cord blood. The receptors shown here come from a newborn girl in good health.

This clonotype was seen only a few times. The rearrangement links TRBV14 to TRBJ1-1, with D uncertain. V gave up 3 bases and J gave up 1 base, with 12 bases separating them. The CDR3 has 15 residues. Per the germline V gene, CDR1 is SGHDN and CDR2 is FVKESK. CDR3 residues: CASSQTWQANTEAFF. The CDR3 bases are TGTGCCAGCAGCCAGACTTGGCAGGCGAACACTGAAGCTTTCTTT.

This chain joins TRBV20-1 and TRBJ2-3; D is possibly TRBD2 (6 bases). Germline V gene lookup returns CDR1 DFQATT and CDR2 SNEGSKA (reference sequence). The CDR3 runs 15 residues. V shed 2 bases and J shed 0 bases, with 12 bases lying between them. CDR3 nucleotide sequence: TGCAGTGCTAGAACTAGCAGAACTAGCACAGATACGCAGTATTTT. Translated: CSARTSRTSTDTQYF.

The CDR3 DNA sequence: TGCGCCAGCAGTCGTTTGGGGGCCAACGTCCTGACTTTC. This translates into CASSRLGANVLTF. The chain has TRBV10-2 and TRBJ2-6; D unresolved. This CDR3 is 13 amino acids long. Per germline, CDR1 WSHSY and CDR2 SAAADI. Deletions cut 5 bases from V and 4 bases from J, with 6 bases between.

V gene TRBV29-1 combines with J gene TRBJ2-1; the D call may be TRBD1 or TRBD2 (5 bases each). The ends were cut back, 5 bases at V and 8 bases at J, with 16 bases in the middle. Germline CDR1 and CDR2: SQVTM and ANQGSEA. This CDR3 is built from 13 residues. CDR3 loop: CSVCLGVMDEQFF. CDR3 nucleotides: TGCAGCGTTTGTTTGGGGGTCATGGATGAGCAGTTCTTC.

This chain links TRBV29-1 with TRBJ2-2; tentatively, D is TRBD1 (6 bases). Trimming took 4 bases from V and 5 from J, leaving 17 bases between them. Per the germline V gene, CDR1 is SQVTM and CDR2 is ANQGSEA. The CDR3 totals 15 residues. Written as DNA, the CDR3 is TGCAGCGTTGGTGTCAGGGGAGTCTTTACCGGGGAGCTGTTTTTT. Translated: CSVGVRGVFTGELFF.

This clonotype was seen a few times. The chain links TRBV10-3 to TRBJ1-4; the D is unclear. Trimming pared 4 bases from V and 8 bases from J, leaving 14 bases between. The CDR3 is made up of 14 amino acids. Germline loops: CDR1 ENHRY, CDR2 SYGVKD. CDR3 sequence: CAISVGRETEKLFF. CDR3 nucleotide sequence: TGTGCCATCAGTGTAGGCCGGGAGACCGAAAAACTGTTTTTT.

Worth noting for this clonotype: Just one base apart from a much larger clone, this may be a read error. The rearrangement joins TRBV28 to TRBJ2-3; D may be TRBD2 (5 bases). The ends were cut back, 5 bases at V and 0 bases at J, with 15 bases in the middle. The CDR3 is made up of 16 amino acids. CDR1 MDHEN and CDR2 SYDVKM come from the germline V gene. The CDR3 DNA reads TGTGCCAGCAGTCCCCATACTAGAACTAGCACAGATACGCAGTATTTT. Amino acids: CASSPHTRTSTDTQYF.

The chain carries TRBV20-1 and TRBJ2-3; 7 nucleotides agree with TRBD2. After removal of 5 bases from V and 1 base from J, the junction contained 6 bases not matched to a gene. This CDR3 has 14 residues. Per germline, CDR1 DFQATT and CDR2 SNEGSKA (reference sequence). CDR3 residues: CSAWGRARTDTQYF. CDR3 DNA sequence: TGCAGTGCTTGGGGGAGGGCCCGCACAGATACGCAGTATTTT.

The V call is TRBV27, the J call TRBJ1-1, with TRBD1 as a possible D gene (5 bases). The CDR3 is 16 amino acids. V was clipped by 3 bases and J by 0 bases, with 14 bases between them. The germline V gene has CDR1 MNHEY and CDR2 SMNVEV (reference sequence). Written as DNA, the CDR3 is TGTGCCAGCAGTTTTTCCATAGGACACATGAACACTGAAGCTTTCTTT. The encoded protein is CASSFSIGHMNTEAFF.

CDR3 protein: CASRSLRTGTEYF. The CDR3 DNA reads as TGTGCCAGCCGGAGCCTTAGAACCGGGACAGAGTACTTC. The V call is TRBV11-2, the J call TRBJ2-5; 7 nucleotides match TRBD1. There are 13 residues in the CDR3. Germline V gives CDR1 SGHAT, CDR2 FQNNGV. J gave up 12 bases and V 8 bases, and 15 bases lay outside the gene matches.

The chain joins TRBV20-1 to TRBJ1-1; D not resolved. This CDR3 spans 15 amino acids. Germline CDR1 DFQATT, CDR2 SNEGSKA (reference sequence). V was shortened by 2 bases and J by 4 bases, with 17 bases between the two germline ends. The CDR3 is CSARSTLRGGTEAFF. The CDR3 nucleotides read TGCAGTGCTAGATCAACTCTCCGAGGAGGCACTGAAGCTTTCTTT.

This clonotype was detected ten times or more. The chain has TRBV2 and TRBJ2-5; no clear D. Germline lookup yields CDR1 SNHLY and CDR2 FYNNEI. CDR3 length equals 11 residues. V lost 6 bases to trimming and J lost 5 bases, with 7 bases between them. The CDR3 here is CASRRRETQYF. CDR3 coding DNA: TGTGCCAGCAGACGGCGGGAGACCCAGTACTTC.

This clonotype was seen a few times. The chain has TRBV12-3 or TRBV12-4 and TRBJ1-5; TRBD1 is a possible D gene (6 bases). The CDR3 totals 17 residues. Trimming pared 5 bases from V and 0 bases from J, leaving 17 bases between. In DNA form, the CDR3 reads TGTGCCAGCAGTCTCAGGGGCGGGCCCTATAGCAATCAGCCCCAGCATTTT. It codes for CASSLRGGPYSNQPQHF.

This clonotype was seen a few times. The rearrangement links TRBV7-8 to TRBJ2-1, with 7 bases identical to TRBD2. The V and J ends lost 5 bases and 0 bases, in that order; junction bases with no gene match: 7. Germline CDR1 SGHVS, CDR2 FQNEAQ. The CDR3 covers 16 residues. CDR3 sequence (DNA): TGTGCCAGCAGCCCGATAGCGGGCCACTCCTACAATGAGCAGTTCTTC. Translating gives CASSPIAGHSYNEQFF.

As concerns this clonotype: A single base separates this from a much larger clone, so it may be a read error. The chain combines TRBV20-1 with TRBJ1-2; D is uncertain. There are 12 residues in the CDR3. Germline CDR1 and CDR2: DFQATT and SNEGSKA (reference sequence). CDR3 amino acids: CGASRRSYGYTF. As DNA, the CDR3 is TGCGGTGCTAGTCGTCGGTCCTATGGCTACACCTTC.

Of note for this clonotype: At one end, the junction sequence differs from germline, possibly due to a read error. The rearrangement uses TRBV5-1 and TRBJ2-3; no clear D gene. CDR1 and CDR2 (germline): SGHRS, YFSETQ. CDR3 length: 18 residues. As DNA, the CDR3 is TGCGCCAGCAGCTTGGGCCTCTTAGTGTCCCCCGGCACGGATATGCAGTATTTT. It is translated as CASSLGLLVSPGTDMQYF.

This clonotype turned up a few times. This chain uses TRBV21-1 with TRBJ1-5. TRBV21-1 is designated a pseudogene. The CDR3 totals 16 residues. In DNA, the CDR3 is TGTGCCAGCAGCAAGTGGGTAGGGCCGCGCAATCAGCCCCAGCATTTT. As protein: CASSKWVGPRNQPQHF.

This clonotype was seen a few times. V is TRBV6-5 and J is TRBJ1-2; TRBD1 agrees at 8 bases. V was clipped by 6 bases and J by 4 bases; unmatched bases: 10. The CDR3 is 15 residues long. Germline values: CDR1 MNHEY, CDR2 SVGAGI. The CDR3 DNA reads TGTGCCAGCAGCGACGACAGGGGTTTTAGCTATGGCTACACCTTC. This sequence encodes CASSDDRGFSYGYTF.

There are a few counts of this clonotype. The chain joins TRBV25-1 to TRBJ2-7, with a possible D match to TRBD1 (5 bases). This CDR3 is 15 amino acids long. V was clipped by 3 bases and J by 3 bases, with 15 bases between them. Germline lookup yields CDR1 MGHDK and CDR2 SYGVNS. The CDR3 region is CASSEGREKFYEQYF. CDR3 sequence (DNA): TGTGCCAGCAGTGAGGGCAGGGAAAAATTCTACGAGCAGTACTTC.

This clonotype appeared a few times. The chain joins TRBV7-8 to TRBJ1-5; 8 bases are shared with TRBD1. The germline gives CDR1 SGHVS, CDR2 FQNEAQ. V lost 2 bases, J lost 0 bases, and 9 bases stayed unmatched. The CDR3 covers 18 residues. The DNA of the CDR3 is TGTGCCAGCAGCTTATTGGGACAGGACGATATTAGCAATCAGCCCCAGCATTTT. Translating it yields CASSLLGQDDISNQPQHF.

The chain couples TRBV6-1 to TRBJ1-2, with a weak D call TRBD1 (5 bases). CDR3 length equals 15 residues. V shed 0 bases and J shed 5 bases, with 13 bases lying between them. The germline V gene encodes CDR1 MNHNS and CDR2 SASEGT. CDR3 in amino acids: CASSEANSRAYGYTF. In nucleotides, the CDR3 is TGTGCCAGCAGTGAAGCAAACAGCAGGGCTTATGGCTACACCTTC.

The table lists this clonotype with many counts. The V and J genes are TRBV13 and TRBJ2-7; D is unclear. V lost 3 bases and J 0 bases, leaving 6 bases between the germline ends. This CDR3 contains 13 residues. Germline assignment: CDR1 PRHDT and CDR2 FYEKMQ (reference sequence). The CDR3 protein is CASSFSNSYEQYF. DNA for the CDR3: TGTGCCAGCAGCTTTTCCAACTCCTACGAGCAGTACTTC.

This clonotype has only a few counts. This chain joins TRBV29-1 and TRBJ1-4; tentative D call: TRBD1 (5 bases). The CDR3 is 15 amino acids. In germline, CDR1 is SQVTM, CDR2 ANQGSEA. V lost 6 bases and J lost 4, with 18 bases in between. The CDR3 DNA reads TGCAGCGTGGCGACAGTTCCCGCCCTTAATGAAAAACTGTTTTTT. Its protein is CSVATVPALNEKLFF.

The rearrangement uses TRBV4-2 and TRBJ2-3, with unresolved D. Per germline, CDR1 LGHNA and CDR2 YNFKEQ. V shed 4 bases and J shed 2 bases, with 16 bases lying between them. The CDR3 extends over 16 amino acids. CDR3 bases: TGTGCCAGCAGCCCTAATCCCGTTAGCCACACAGATACGCAGTATTTT. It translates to CASSPNPVSHTDTQYF.

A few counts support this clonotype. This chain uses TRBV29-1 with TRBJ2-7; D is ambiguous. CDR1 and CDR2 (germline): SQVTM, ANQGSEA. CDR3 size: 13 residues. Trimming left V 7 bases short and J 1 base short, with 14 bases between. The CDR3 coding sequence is TGCAGCGGTGGGAATTTGGGTTCCTACGAGCAGTACTTC. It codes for CSGGNLGSYEQYF.

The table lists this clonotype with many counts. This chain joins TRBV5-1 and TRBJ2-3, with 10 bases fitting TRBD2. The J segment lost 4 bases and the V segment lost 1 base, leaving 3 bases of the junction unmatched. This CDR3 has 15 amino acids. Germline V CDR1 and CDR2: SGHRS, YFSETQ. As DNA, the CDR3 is TGCGCCAGCAGCTTGAAGCGGGGGGGCCCAGATACGCAGTATTTT. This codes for CASSLKRGGPDTQYF. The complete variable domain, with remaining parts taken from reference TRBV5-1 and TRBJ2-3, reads KAGVTQTPRYLIKTRGQQVTLSCSPISGHRSVSWYQQTPGQGLQFLFEYFSETQRNKGNFPGRFSGRQFSNSRSEMNVSTLELGDSALYLCASSLKRGGPDTQYFGPGTRLTVL.

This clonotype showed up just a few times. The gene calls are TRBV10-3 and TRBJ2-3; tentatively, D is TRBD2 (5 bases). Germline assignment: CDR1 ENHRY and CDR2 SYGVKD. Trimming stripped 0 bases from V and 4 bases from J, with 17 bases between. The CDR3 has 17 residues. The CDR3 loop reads CAISESMWERQADTQYF. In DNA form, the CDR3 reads TGTGCCATCAGTGAGTCGATGTGGGAGAGGCAAGCAGATACGCAGTATTTT.